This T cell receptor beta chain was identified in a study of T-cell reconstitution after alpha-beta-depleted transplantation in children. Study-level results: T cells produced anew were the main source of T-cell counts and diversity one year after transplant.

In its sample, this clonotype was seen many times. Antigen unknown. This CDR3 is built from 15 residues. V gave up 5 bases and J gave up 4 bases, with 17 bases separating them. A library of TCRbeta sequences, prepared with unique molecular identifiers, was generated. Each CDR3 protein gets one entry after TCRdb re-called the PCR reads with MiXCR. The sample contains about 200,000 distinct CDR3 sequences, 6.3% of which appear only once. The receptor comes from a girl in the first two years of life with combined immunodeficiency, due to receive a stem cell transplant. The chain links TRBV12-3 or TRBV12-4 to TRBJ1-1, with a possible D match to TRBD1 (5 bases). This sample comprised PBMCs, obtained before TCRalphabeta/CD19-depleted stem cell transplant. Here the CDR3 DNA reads TGTGCCAGCAGTCTCCCGCCCGGGGGGGGCACTGAAGCTTTCTTT. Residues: CASSLPPGGGTEAFF.